Below are 21 T cell receptor beta chains sequenced from a single sample in a study of blood T cell repertoires in COVID-19 (dated by TCRdb to 2019 to 2021). The library came from the immunoSEQ multiplex PCR assay. In TCRdb, the immuneACCESS table is reduced to in-frame sequences with V and J assigned. These tables do not hold every clone; where another copy was compared, an unresolved V gene accounts for under half, and the others remain unexplained. The sample table records 95,000 to 150,000 clones; more than 85% of these occur just once. Jointly, the top ten make up roughly 2.1% of the sample. The sample comprised peripheral blood. All receptors derive from a man aged 50 to 59 with COVID-19, enrolled during active disease.

Here the CDR3 DNA reads TGCGCCAGCAGCTTGTCGCCTAGCGGAAGAACAAACTACGAGCAGTACTTC. Translated, it gives CASSLSPSGRTNYEQYF. The chain couples TRBV5-1 to TRBJ2-7; 7 nucleotides match TRBD2. The CDR3 loop spans 17 amino acids. The V gene's germline CDR1 is SGHRS and CDR2 YFSETQ. V gave up 1 base and J gave up 3 bases; unmatched junction bases: 13.

The rearrangement uses TRBV7-2 and TRBJ2-7; D possibly corresponds to TRBD2 (6 bases). Trimming stripped 4 bases from V and 6 bases from J, with 22 bases between. CDR3 size: 16 residues. Germline V gives CDR1 SGHTA, CDR2 FQGNSA. CDR3: CASSSPSGSLGGEQYF. CDR3 in DNA: TGTGCCAGCAGCTCCCCATCAGGCTCCCTGGGGGGCGAGCAGTACTTC.

V and J are TRBV19 and TRBJ1-1; TRBD1 might be the D (6 bases). V was pared by 6 bases and J by 1 base, with 21 bases between. The CDR3 is made up of 17 amino acids. Per the germline V gene, CDR1 is LNHDA and CDR2 is SQIVND (reference sequence). The CDR3, as DNA: TGTGCCAGTAGCCCCCCAGGGGCAGTGGCAGGGAACACTGAAGCTTTCTTT. Translating gives CASSPPGAVAGNTEAFF. The variable domain in full, completed from reference TRBV19 and TRBJ1-1, reads DGGITQSPKYLFRKEGQNVTLSCEQNLNHDAMYWYRQDPGQGLRLIYYSQIVNDFQKGDIAEGYSVSREKKESFPLTVTSAQKNPTAFYLCASSPPGAVAGNTEAFFGQGTRLTVV.

The rearrangement uses TRBV6-5 and TRBJ2-1; 8 bases are a match to TRBD1. The germline V gene encodes CDR1 MNHEY and CDR2 SVGAGI. V was clipped by 0 bases and J by 6 bases; unmatched bases: 7. CDR3 length: 16 amino acids. CDR3 DNA: TGTGCCAGCAGTTACTCGATCCAGGGGGCAGGCAATGAGCAGTTCTTC. This encodes CASSYSIQGAGNEQFF.

The chain employs TRBV29-1 and TRBJ2-3; D possibly corresponds to TRBD1 (6 bases). V was trimmed by 7 bases and J by 4 bases, leaving 18 bases between them. The CDR3 spans 14 residues. From germline, CDR1 is SQVTM and CDR2 ANQGSEA. The DNA for the CDR3 is TGCAGCGCTGGCGCAGGGGAAGGATCAGATACGCAGTATTTT. Translated: CSAGAGEGSDTQYF.

The CDR3 DNA follows: TGTGCCAGCACCCTGACAGCTTCGAACACTGAAGCTTTCTTT. Translation: CASTLTASNTEAFF. The chain recombines TRBV6-5 with TRBJ1-1; D may be TRBD1 (5 bases). This CDR3 is 14 amino acids long. CDR1 is MNHEY and CDR2 is SVGAGI in the germline V gene. Deletions cut 7 bases from V and 1 base from J, with 13 bases between.

The V gene is TRBV6-2 or TRBV6-3, the J gene TRBJ1-1; D may be TRBD1 (5 bases). Germline values: CDR1 MNHEY, CDR2 SVGEGT. This CDR3 is 14 amino acids long. Trimming stripped 2 bases from V and 1 base from J, with 8 bases between. CDR3 nucleotides: TGTGCCAGCAGTTACGCGGGGCCGAACACTGAAGCTTTCTTT. Its translation: CASSYAGPNTEAFF.

The rearrangement joins TRBV18 to TRBJ1-4; a possible D gene is TRBD1 (5 bases). The V end lost 3 bases, the J end lost 5 bases, and 10 bases lay between the germline ends. This CDR3 spans 14 amino acids. CDR1 and CDR2 (germline): KGHSH, LQKENI. CDR3 sequence: CASSPTELNEKLFF. The CDR3 DNA sequence: TGTGCCAGCTCACCGACAGAACTCAATGAAAAACTGTTTTTT.

CDR3 nucleotide sequence: TGTGCCAGCAGCTTAGCGGACAGGGAGGATGGCTACACCTTC. Protein sequence: CASSLADREDGYTF. J is TRBJ1-2 and V is TRBV7-8; 8 nucleotides align to TRBD1. The CDR3 extends over 14 amino acids. Germline values: CDR1 SGHVS, CDR2 FQNEAQ. The V segment lost 0 bases and the J segment 6 bases; nucleotides outside the gene matches: 3. Looking up the rest from reference TRBV7-8 and TRBJ1-2 gives the full variable domain: GAGVSQSPRYKVAKRGQDVALRCDPISGHVSLFWYQQALGQGPEFLTYFQNEAQLDKSGLPSDRFFAERPEGSVSTLKIQRTQQEDSAVYLCASSLADREDGYTFGSGTRLTVV.

V usage is TRBV3-1 (or the pseudogene TRBV3-2) and J usage is TRBJ2-1; no clear D. This CDR3 is 17 amino acids long. With 3 bases removed from V and 0 bases from J, the gap between germline ends came to 15 bases. Germline V CDR1 and CDR2: LGHDT, YNNKEL (reference sequence). CDR3 nucleotides: TGTGCCAGCAGCCACGTACCAATCAAGAGCTCCTACAATGAGCAGTTCTTC. Translated, it gives CASSHVPIKSSYNEQFF.

This sequence joins TRBV2 and TRBJ1-3; D is unclear. The germline V and J ends were trimmed by 1 base and 0 bases, with 7 bases remaining between them. CDR3 length equals 15 residues. Germline lookup yields CDR1 SNHLY and CDR2 FYNNEI. CDR3 DNA sequence: TGTGCCAGCAGTGAAGTTAGGAGCTCTGGAAACACCATATATTTT. Amino acid sequence: CASSEVRSSGNTIYF.

The V gene is TRBV18, the J gene TRBJ2-7; perhaps TRBD1 as D (6 bases). Trimming removed 5 bases at V and 9 bases at J, with 17 bases between. Germline CDR1 is KGHSH and CDR2 is LQKENI. The CDR3 length is 13 residues. This CDR3 reads CASSTTRGEGQYV. For the CDR3, the DNA is TGTGCCAGCTCAACGACCAGGGGCGAAGGGCAGTACGTC.

CDR3 region: CSASAYNSNQPQHF. The CDR3 bases are TGCAGTGCTAGTGCTTATAATAGCAATCAGCCCCAGCATTTT. The chain has TRBV20-1 and TRBJ1-5; unclear D gene. Trimming pared 3 bases from V and 0 bases from J, leaving 9 bases between. The V gene's germline CDR1 is DFQATT and CDR2 SNEGSKA (reference sequence). This CDR3 is 14 amino acids long.

The chain uses TRBV15 and TRBJ2-6, with a possible D match to TRBD1 (5 bases). Germline loops: CDR1 LNHNV, CDR2 YYDKDF (reference sequence). V was pared by 4 bases and J by 2 bases, with 12 bases between. The CDR3 covers 16 residues. The CDR3 DNA sequence: TGTGCCACCAGCACAGGACCAGGGACTGGGGCCAACGTCCTGACTTTC. This encodes CATSTGPGTGANVLTF.

The chain is built from TRBV7-7 and TRBJ2-3, with D perhaps TRBD2 (6 bases). The germline CDR1 and CDR2 sequences are SSHAT and FNYEAQ (reference sequence). The CDR3 runs 14 residues. Trimming took 5 bases from V and 4 from J, leaving 13 bases between them. The CDR3 coding sequence is TGTGCCAGCAGCCGGACCCCGGGAGCAGATACGCAGTATTTT. This encodes CASSRTPGADTQYF.

V gene TRBV7-9 combines with J gene TRBJ2-7; no definite D call. The V gene lost 5 bases and the J gene lost 6 bases, with 14 bases spanning the gap. CDR1 is SEHNR, CDR2 FQNEAQ, per germline (reference sequence). CDR3 length: 13 residues. As DNA, the CDR3 is TGTGCCAGCAGCCCCCCCGGGTCGAGCGAGCAGTACGTC. Protein sequence: CASSPPGSSEQYV.

The chain joins TRBV7-9 to TRBJ2-7; 10 bases agree with TRBD2. After removal of 4 bases from V and 3 bases from J, the junction contained 6 bases not matched to a gene. Germline CDR1 is SEHNR and CDR2 is FQNEAQ (reference sequence). CDR3 length: 15 amino acids. In DNA form, the CDR3 reads TGTGCCAGCAGCTCACTAGCGGGAAACTACTACGAGCAGTACTTC. Protein product: CASSSLAGNYYEQYF.

This clone was found a few times. The V gene is TRBV5-4, the J gene TRBJ2-7, with 7 positions matching TRBD2. V was pared by 4 bases and J by 3 bases, with 4 bases of the junction left unmatched. The CDR3 contains 13 residues. Germline values: CDR1 SGHNT, CDR2 YYREEE (reference sequence). DNA for the CDR3: TGTGCCAGCAGCCCCCCGGGGGGCTACGAGCAGTACGTC. Protein: CASSPPGGYEQYV.

The chain couples TRBV27 to TRBJ1-1, with D perhaps matching TRBD1 (5 bases). This CDR3 region has 14 residues. V was clipped by 5 bases and J by 4 bases, with 14 bases between them. Germline loops: CDR1 MNHEY, CDR2 SMNVEV (reference sequence). Written as DNA, the CDR3 is TGTGCCAGCAGTACAGGTCAGTTGGCCACTGAAGCTTTCTTT. Its translation is CASSTGQLATEAFF.

The chain carries TRBV14 and TRBJ2-1, with TRBD2 matching over 8 bases. CDR1 is SGHDN and CDR2 is FVKESK in the germline V gene. V lost 1 base and J lost 6; bases outside the gene matches: 5. This CDR3 contains 15 residues. The CDR3 reads CASSQAGLAGNEQFF. CDR3 in DNA: TGTGCCAGCAGCCAAGCAGGACTAGCTGGCAATGAGCAGTTCTTC.

The rearrangement links TRBV30 to TRBJ2-3, with a tentative D call TRBD1 (5 bases). There are 13 residues in the CDR3. Germline lookup yields CDR1 GTSNPN and CDR2 SVGIG (reference sequence). Trimming cost V 4 bases and J 0 bases, with 8 bases left between them. CDR3 sequence (DNA): TGTGCCTGGAAAGGGGTTAGCACAGATACGCAGTATTTT. The encoded protein is CAWKGVSTDTQYF. Filled out from reference TRBV30 and TRBJ2-3, the complete variable domain reads SQTIHQWPATLVQPVGSPLSLECTVEGTSNPNLYWYRQAAGRGLQLLFYSVGIGQISSEVPQNLSASRPQDRQFILSSKKLLLSDSGFYLCAWKGVSTDTQYFGPGTRLTVL.